This T cell receptor beta chain emerged from a study of T cells in women clearing cervical HPV infection. Profiled with immunoSEQ multiplex PCR; TCRdb holds only in-frame clones, not every one. The sample table sets out roughly 48,000 clones. This CDR3 region has 14 residues. Germline V lookup: CDR1 MNHEY, CDR2 SVGEGT. As regards this clone: The read is 3 residues too short to cover the CDR3 end, so that end is filled in from the germline J gene.

The sample taken for sequencing was blood buffy coat. The J gene is TRBJ1-2, the V gene TRBV6-2 or TRBV6-3, with TRBD1 matching over 7 bases. This sequence originates from a woman aged 18 to 75 with a cervical HPV16 infection that either progressed to CIN3+ or cleared (not recorded which). CDR3 loop: CASSLTGTSWGYTF. The part of the CDR3 DNA that was read is TGTGCCAGCTCCTTGACAGGGACCTCTTGGGGC.